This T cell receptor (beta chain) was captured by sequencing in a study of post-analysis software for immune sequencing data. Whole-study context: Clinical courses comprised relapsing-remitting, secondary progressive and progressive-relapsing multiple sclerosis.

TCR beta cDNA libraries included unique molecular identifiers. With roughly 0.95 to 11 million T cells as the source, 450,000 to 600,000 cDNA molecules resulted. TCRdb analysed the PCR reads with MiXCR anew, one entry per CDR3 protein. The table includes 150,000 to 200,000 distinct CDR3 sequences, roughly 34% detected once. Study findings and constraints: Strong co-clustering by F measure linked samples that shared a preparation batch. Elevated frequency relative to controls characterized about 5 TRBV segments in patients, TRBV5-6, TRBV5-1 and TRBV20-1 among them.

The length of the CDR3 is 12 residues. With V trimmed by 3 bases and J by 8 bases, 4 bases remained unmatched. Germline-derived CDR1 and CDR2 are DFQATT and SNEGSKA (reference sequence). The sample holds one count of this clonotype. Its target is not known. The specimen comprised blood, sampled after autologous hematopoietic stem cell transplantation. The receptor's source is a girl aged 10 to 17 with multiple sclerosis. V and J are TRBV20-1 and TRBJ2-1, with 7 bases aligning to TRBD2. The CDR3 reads CSARLTSHEQFF. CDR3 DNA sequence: TGCAGTGCTAGGTTGACTAGCCATGAGCAGTTCTTC.